This TCR beta chain was found in a study of cytomegalovirus exposure and HLA in healthy donors. Concerning this clone: Its target is unknown.

Overall study findings and caveats: Later analysis identified a missense DCLRE1C variant that was linked to TCR beta V- and J-gene trimming. Looking again later, the authors saw that most CMV-associated TCR beta chains seemed HLA-restricted. In presence/absence analyses, roughly uniform sequencing depth across donors was assumed.

The PCR had 60 Vbeta and 13 Jbeta primers. Assay used: immunoSEQ multiplex PCR; TCRdb lists only in-frame clones, some missing. The data show over 200,000 clones, with roughly 84% seen just once and roughly 1.3% held by the top ten. The sequence was obtained from a human donor in good health. Sequenced: PBMCs.

In DNA form, the CDR3 reads TGTGCCAGCAGACCGGGGTGGGGGGGTAGCGGTTCCTACAATGAGCAGTTCTTC. Encoded protein: CASRPGWGGSGSYNEQFF. This chain connects TRBV27 to TRBJ2-1; 7 bases match TRBD2. The V gene end was trimmed by 6 bases and the J gene end by 1 base; junction bases not matched to a gene: 15. The CDR3 runs 18 residues. Germline V gene lookup returns CDR1 MNHEY and CDR2 SMNVEV (reference sequence).